The 32 T cell receptor beta chains listed next were all sequenced from one sample in a study of blood T cell repertoires in COVID-19. TCRdb's copy holds only in-frame clones and misses some; the assay was immunoSEQ multiplex PCR. The table has approximately 140,000 clones, about 87% seen once. Sequenced sample: peripheral blood. The receptors shown here come from a woman in her thirties or forties with acute or convalescent COVID-19.

This clone was counted a single time. The gene calls are TRBV4-3 and TRBJ2-2; D is ambiguous. CDR1 and CDR2 (germline): LGHNA, YSLEER. The CDR3 has 13 amino acids. V was cut by 1 base and J by 7 bases, with 7 bases left in between. CDR3 protein: CASSQARVGELFF. Here the CDR3 DNA reads TGCGCCAGCAGCCAAGCTCGGGTCGGGGAGCTGTTTTTT.

There are a few counts of this clone. The same CDR3 is also encoded by other DNA sequences in this sample. V usage is TRBV3-1 (or the pseudogene TRBV3-2) and J usage is TRBJ2-5; 12 nucleotides align to TRBD2. CDR1 and CDR2 from the germline V gene are LGHDT and YNNKEL (reference sequence). CDR3 length equals 15 residues. V trimming: 4 bases; J trimming: 1 base; junction bases outside the gene matches: 1. CDR3 protein: CASSLTSGGQETQYF. The CDR3 nucleotides read TGTGCCAGCAGCCTGACTAGCGGGGGCCAAGAGACCCAGTACTTC.

The chain combines TRBV24-1 with TRBJ2-1; 8 bases align to TRBD1. The ends lost 4 bases at V and 7 bases at J; junction bases unmatched: 8. The CDR3 totals 15 residues. The germline CDR1 and CDR2 sequences are KGHDR and SFDVKD. The CDR3 loop is CATSEGQGADNEQFF. The DNA for the CDR3 is TGTGCCACCAGTGAGGGTCAGGGGGCGGATAATGAGCAGTTCTTC.

J is TRBJ2-3 and V is TRBV7-2, with unresolved D. The CDR3 is made up of 14 amino acids. V lost 1 base and J lost 6, with 11 bases in between. The germline CDR1 and CDR2 sequences are SGHTA and FQGNSA. The chain's CDR3 is CASSLGAALDTQYF. CDR3 DNA: TGTGCCAGCAGCTTAGGGGCCGCCCTGGATACGCAGTATTTT.

The table lists this clone with a count of one. The chain links TRBV10-3 to TRBJ1-4; D perhaps matches TRBD1 (5 bases). In germline, CDR1 is ENHRY, CDR2 SYGVKD. The CDR3 runs 15 residues. The V end lost 6 bases, the J end lost 7 bases, and 18 bases lay between the germline ends. CDR3 nucleotides: TGTGCCATCAGAGCCTCCTCGGGGGGAGGTGAAAAACTGTTTTTT. Its protein product is CAIRASSGGGEKLFF.

The V and J genes are TRBV6-2 or TRBV6-3 and TRBJ1-6, with D maybe TRBD1 (5 bases). V dropped 0 bases and J dropped 10 bases, with 7 bases sitting between them. The CDR3 spans 13 residues. Germline CDR1 reads MNHEY; CDR2 reads SVGEGT. The DNA of the CDR3 is TGTGCCAGCAGTTACTCGCAGGGCTCACCCCTCCACTTT. Translated, it gives CASSYSQGSPLHF.

The chain is built from TRBV20-1 and TRBJ2-7, with TRBD1 matching 8 bases. V lost 3 bases, J lost 3 bases, and 7 bases stayed unmatched. Germline V gene sequence: CDR1 DFQATT, CDR2 SNEGSKA (reference sequence). The length of the CDR3 is 14 residues. The CDR3 sequence is CSASGGQANYEQYF. The CDR3 DNA sequence: TGCAGTGCTAGTGGGGGACAGGCTAACTACGAGCAGTACTTC.

The chain joins TRBV30 to TRBJ1-2; 9 bases are shared with TRBD1. After removal of 3 bases from V and 5 bases from J, the junction contained 7 bases not matched to a gene. Per the germline V gene, CDR1 is GTSNPN and CDR2 is SVGIG (reference sequence). CDR3 size: 14 residues. CDR3: CAWRIWGQGYGYTF. CDR3 nucleotides: TGTGCCTGGAGGATCTGGGGACAGGGATATGGCTACACCTTC. The variable domain in full, completed from reference TRBV30 and TRBJ1-2, reads SQTIHQWPATLVQPVGSPLSLECTVEGTSNPNLYWYRQAAGRGLQLLFYSVGIGQISSEVPQNLSASRPQDRQFILSSKKLLLSDSGFYLCAWRIWGQGYGYTFGSGTRLTVV.

This rearrangement joins TRBV5-4 to TRBJ2-7; possible D gene TRBD2, 7 bases. This CDR3 is 14 amino acids long. Germline-derived CDR1 and CDR2 are SGHNT and YYREEE (reference sequence). Trimming cost V 4 bases and J 4 bases, with 15 bases left between them. The CDR3 region has the DNA TGTGCCAGCAGCAAGAGCGGGACACCGTACGAGCAGTACTTC. Protein product: CASSKSGTPYEQYF.

V and J are TRBV6-1 and TRBJ1-1, with D possibly being TRBD1 (5 bases). V was cut by 0 bases and J by 3 bases, with 14 bases left in between. The CDR3 extends over 16 amino acids. CDR1 MNHNS and CDR2 SASEGT come from the germline V gene. The CDR3 bases are TGTGCCAGCAGTGAAGCGCTTCGGGGGGTTGACACTGAAGCTTTCTTT. Amino acid sequence: CASSEALRGVDTEAFF.

The chain recombines TRBV12-3 or TRBV12-4 with TRBJ1-1, with 8 bases fitting TRBD1. V lost 6 bases to trimming and J lost 7 bases; unmatched junction nucleotides: 1. The CDR3 extends over 11 amino acids. Here the CDR3 reads CASSGTGEAFF. CDR3 coding DNA: TGTGCCAGCAGCGGGACAGGTGAAGCTTTCTTT.

This rearrangement joins TRBV4-3 to TRBJ1-1, with D possibly TRBD1 on 6 matching bases. The CDR3 covers 16 residues. The germline V gene has CDR1 LGHNA and CDR2 YSLEER. V lost 0 bases and J lost 3, with 14 bases in between. The CDR3 bases are TGCGCCAGCAGCCAAGATCGAGGGGGACTAGACACTGAAGCTTTCTTT. It specifies CASSQDRGGLDTEAFF.

This chain connects TRBV27 to TRBJ2-1, with a weak D call TRBD1 (5 bases). V was clipped by 5 bases and J by 7 bases, with 9 bases between them. Germline V gene data show CDR1 as MNHEY and CDR2 as SMNVEV (reference sequence). CDR3 length: 12 residues. CDR3 DNA: TGTGCCAGCAGTGACCAGGGTAATGAGCAGTTCTTC. This encodes CASSDQGNEQFF.

This clone was recorded once. The J gene is TRBJ2-5, the V gene TRBV27; 8 positions agree with TRBD1. The germline V gene encodes CDR1 MNHEY and CDR2 SMNVEV (reference sequence). V gave up 1 base and J gave up 5 bases; unmatched junction bases: 6. This CDR3 is 15 amino acids long. CDR3 sequence: CASSLWGQAGETQYF. In DNA form, the CDR3 reads TGTGCCAGCAGTTTATGGGGACAGGCAGGGGAGACCCAGTACTTC.

The chain uses TRBV19 and TRBJ2-4; D may be TRBD1 (8 bases). Trimming left V 5 bases short and J 15 bases short, with 20 bases between. The germline gives CDR1 LNHDA, CDR2 SQIVND (reference sequence). The CDR3 spans 13 residues. The CDR3: CASSVNTGGAWYF. The CDR3 DNA reads TGTGCCAGTAGTGTCAATACAGGGGGGGCTTGGTACTTC.

This clone was counted only a few times. The chain recombines TRBV27 with TRBJ2-2; TRBD2 aligns across 10 bases. CDR3 length: 16 amino acids. V was clipped by 6 bases and J by 3 bases; unmatched bases: 7. Germline CDR1 MNHEY, CDR2 SMNVEV (reference sequence). The CDR3, as DNA: TGTGCCAGCAGCTGGAGCGGGGGGGCTGACACCGGGGAGCTGTTTTTT. Translated: CASSWSGGADTGELFF.

V usage is TRBV6-5 and J usage is TRBJ1-5; tentative D call: TRBD1 (6 bases). CDR1 is MNHEY, CDR2 SVGAGI, per germline. Trimming cost V 6 bases and J 7 bases, with 13 bases left between them. This CDR3 is 13 amino acids long. The CDR3 sequence: CASRTGVVQPQHF. The CDR3 DNA follows: TGTGCCAGCAGGACAGGAGTCGTGCAGCCCCAGCATTTT.

The CDR3 DNA reads TGTGCCAGCAGTCTCGTCCGCGGGGAGCTGTTTTTT. It encodes CASSLVRGELFF. The V and J genes are TRBV28 and TRBJ2-2; D gene ambiguous. Trimming took off 5 bases at V and 7 bases at J, with 8 bases between the two ends. In germline, CDR1 is MDHEN, CDR2 SYDVKM. The CDR3 length is 12 residues.

This clone was picked up a small number of times. The chain links TRBV19 to TRBJ2-7; 8 bases match TRBD1. The length of the CDR3 is 13 residues. The germline V gene has CDR1 LNHDA and CDR2 SQIVND (reference sequence). J was trimmed by 5 bases and V by 5 bases; bases with no gene match: 5. CDR3 coding DNA: TGTGCCAGTAGTCCCCAGACAGGGGACGAGCAGTACTTC. As protein: CASSPQTGDEQYF.

CDR3 protein: CASSVGVAGGYRTDTQYF. CDR3 nucleotide sequence: TGTGCCAGCAGCGTAGGTGTAGCGGGAGGGTATAGAACAGATACGCAGTATTTT. The V call is TRBV9, the J call TRBJ2-3; TRBD2 matches 11 bases. Germline CDR1 and CDR2: SGDLS and YYNGEE. This CDR3 spans 18 amino acids. V gave up 0 bases and J gave up 3 bases; unmatched junction bases: 9.

This chain joins TRBV4-2 and TRBJ1-5, with TRBD1 matching 7 bases. V gave up 1 base and J gave up 5 bases; unmatched junction bases: 5. This CDR3 has 15 residues. Per germline, CDR1 LGHNA and CDR2 YNFKEQ. The CDR3 sequence: CASSQGQGPYQPQHF. The CDR3, as DNA: TGTGCCAGCAGCCAAGGACAGGGCCCTTATCAGCCCCAGCATTTT.

The V and J genes are TRBV28 and TRBJ1-2, with 9 bases identical to TRBD1. CDR1 is MDHEN, CDR2 SYDVKM, per germline. V dropped 3 bases and J dropped 7; count of bases not matched to a gene: 0. The CDR3 totals 12 residues. The CDR3 region has the DNA TGTGCCAGCAGTTTGGACAGGGGTGGCTACACCTTC. As protein: CASSLDRGGYTF.

V usage is TRBV9 and J usage is TRBJ1-1; D is uncertain. The V gene lost 0 bases and the J gene lost 1 base, with 7 bases spanning the gap. There are 14 residues in the CDR3. Germline V gene sequence: CDR1 SGDLS, CDR2 YYNGEE. CDR3 nucleotide sequence: TGTGCCAGCAGCGTAGTTACGGGGAACACTGAAGCTTTCTTT. Amino acid sequence: CASSVVTGNTEAFF.

The rearrangement uses TRBV6-2 or TRBV6-3 and TRBJ2-7, with TRBD2 as a possible D gene (5 bases). V shed 6 bases and J shed 0 bases, with 15 bases lying between them. The germline gives CDR1 MNHEY, CDR2 SVGEGT. CDR3 length: 15 residues. The CDR3 loop reads CASSNDPGNSYEQYF. The CDR3 coding sequence is TGTGCCAGCAGCAATGATCCCGGGAACTCCTACGAGCAGTACTTC.

This chain uses TRBV14 with TRBJ2-1; D possibly corresponds to TRBD2 (5 bases). Trimming cost V 0 bases and J 9 bases, with 9 bases left between them. Germline-derived CDR1 and CDR2 are SGHDN and FVKESK. The length of the CDR3 is 13 residues. Here the CDR3 reads CASSQEMAGEQFF. The CDR3 region has the DNA TGTGCCAGCAGCCAAGAAATGGCGGGTGAGCAGTTCTTC.

The genes are TRBV7-8 and TRBJ1-3; 7 bases agree with TRBD1. CDR3 size: 16 residues. Per the germline V gene, CDR1 is SGHVS and CDR2 is FQNEAQ. Trimming cost V 1 base and J 4 bases; bases outside gene matches: 7. The CDR3 bases are TGTGCCAGCAGCTTAGGCGAGGGGGCGGCCGGAAACACCATATATTTT. This codes for CASSLGEGAAGNTIYF.

The chain joins TRBV9 to TRBJ2-2, with D possibly being TRBD1 (6 bases). Per germline, CDR1 SGDLS and CDR2 YYNGEE. V gave up 4 bases and J gave up 1 base, with 14 bases separating them. The CDR3 is made up of 16 amino acids. The CDR3 coding sequence is TGTGCCAGCAGCTTGTTCAGGACAGTGAACACCGGGGAGCTGTTTTTT. Protein: CASSLFRTVNTGELFF.

This clone appeared a few times. DNA for the CDR3: TGCGCCAGCAGCCAAGAAACAGGTGATTCCCTTGCAACTAATGAAAAACTGTTTTTT. The encoded protein is CASSQETGDSLATNEKLFF. The J gene is TRBJ1-4, the V gene TRBV4-3; TRBD1 might be the D (5 bases). The CDR3 length is 19 residues. Trimming cost V 0 bases and J 0 bases, with 17 bases left between them. CDR1 LGHNA and CDR2 YSLEER come from the germline V gene.

This chain links TRBV28 with TRBJ1-1; D not resolved. Germline V gives CDR1 MDHEN, CDR2 SYDVKM. This CDR3 region has 13 residues. V dropped 5 bases and J dropped 5 bases, with 12 bases sitting between them. CDR3 sequence (DNA): TGTGCCAGCAGTCTTATGGTACGGACTGAAGCTTTCTTT. Translating gives CASSLMVRTEAFF. Variable domain in full (rest from reference TRBV28 and TRBJ1-1): DVKVTQSSRYLVKRTGEKVFLECVQDMDHENMFWYRQDPGLGLRLIYFSYDVKMKEKGDIPEGYSVSREKKERFSLILESASTNQTSMYLCASSLMVRTEAFFGQGTRLTVV.

The V call is TRBV12-5, the J call TRBJ1-1; D uncertain. Trimming shortened V by 0 bases and J by 5 bases, and 19 bases separated the two germline ends. The CDR3 sequence is 17 residues long. Looked up from germline, CDR1 is LGHNT and CDR2 is FRNRAP. CDR3 region: CASGLVIDDPGGTEAFF. DNA for the CDR3: TGTGCTAGTGGTTTGGTGATCGACGACCCGGGAGGGACTGAAGCTTTCTTT.

This clone was detected once. V is TRBV18 and J is TRBJ1-1, with 9 bases lining up with TRBD1. The J segment lost 4 bases and the V segment lost 6 bases, leaving 6 bases of the junction unmatched. The CDR3 spans 14 residues. Germline V CDR1 and CDR2: KGHSH, LQKENI. CDR3 in DNA: TGTGCCAGCTCGGAACAGGGGGCGCGCACTGAAGCTTTCTTT. This encodes CASSEQGARTEAFF.

The chain joins TRBV6-4 to TRBJ1-2; TRBD1 is a possible D gene (5 bases). There are 14 residues in the CDR3. With 6 bases removed from V and 2 bases from J, the gap between germline ends came to 13 bases. In germline, CDR1 is MRHNA, CDR2 SNTAGT. The CDR3 protein is CASSRESGNYGYTF. The CDR3 bases are TGTGCCAGCAGCAGGGAAAGTGGGAACTATGGCTACACCTTC.